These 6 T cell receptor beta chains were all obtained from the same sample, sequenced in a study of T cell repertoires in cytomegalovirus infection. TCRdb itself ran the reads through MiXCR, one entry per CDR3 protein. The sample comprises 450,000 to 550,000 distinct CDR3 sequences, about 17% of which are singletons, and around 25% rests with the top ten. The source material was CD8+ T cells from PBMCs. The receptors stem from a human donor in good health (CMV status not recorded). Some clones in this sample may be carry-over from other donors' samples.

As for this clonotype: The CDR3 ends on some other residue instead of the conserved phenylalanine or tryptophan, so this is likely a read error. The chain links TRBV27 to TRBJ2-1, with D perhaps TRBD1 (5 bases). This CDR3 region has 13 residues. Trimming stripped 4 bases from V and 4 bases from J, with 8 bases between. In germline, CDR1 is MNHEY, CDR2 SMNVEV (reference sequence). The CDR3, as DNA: TGTGCCAGCAGTTCAGGGATATACAATGAGCAGTTCTTA. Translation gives CASSSGIYNEQFL.

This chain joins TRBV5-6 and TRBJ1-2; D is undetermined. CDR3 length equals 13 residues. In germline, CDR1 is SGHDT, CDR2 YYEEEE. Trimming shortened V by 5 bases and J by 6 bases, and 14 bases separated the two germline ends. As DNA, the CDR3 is TGTGCCAGCAGATATACTACACGGGATGGCTACACCTTC. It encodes CASRYTTRDGYTF.

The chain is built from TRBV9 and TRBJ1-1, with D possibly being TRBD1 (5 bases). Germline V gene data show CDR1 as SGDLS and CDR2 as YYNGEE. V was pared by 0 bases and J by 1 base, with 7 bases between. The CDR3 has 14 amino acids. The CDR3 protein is CASSVVTANTEAFF. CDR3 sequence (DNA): TGTGCCAGCAGCGTAGTGACAGCGAACACTGAAGCTTTCTTT.

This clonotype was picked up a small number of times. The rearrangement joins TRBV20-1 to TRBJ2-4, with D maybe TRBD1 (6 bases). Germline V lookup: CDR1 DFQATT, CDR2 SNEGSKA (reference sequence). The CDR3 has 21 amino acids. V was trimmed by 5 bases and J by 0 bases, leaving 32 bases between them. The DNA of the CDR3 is TGCAGTGCTGGTTCTACAGGGCCGGCTGGATCGTTGAAACTAGCCAAAAACATTCAGTACTTC. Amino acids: CSAGSTGPAGSLKLAKNIQYF.

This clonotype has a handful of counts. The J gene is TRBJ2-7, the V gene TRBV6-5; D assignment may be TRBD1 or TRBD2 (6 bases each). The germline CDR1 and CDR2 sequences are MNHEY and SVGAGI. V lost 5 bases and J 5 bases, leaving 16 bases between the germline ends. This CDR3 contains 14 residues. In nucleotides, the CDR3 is TGTGCCAGCAGTGACGGGGGCCTGGACAACGAGCAGTACTTC. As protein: CASSDGGLDNEQYF.

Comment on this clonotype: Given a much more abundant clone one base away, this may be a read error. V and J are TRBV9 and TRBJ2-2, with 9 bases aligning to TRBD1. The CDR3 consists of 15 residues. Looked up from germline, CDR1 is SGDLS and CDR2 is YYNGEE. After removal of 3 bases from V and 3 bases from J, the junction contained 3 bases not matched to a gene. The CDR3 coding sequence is TGTGCCAGCAGCGACGGGGACAGGGACACCGGGGAGCTGTTTTTT. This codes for CASSDGDRDTGELFF.